This T cell receptor beta chain was captured in a study of cytomegalovirus exposure and HLA in healthy donors. Study-wide results and caveats: Through in vitro validation, three CMV-associated chains were shown to be specific for CMV antigens. The authors enumerated roughly 160 TCR beta chains as linked to cytomegalovirus. First-cohort TCR clusters tended to co-occur in the 120 or so validation repertoires, a later analysis found.

This table comes from immunoSEQ multiplex PCR, and its TCRdb copy is limited to in-frame clones, with some not included. The table has 300,000 or so clones, roughly 88% seen once. In this sample, this clone turned up a few times. What it binds is not known. One end of the junction fails to match germline, which may point to a read error. Separate from the approximately 670-subject first cohort, the roughly 110-subject validation cohort was the one that the donors belonged to. Looked up from germline, CDR1 is MGHRA and CDR2 is YSYEKL. The length of the CDR3 is 16 residues. Specimen: PBMCs. This sequence joins TRBV4-1 and TRBJ2-7, with TRBD1 matching over 7 bases. This TCR derives from a man between 25 and 39 years old in good health and CMV-seronegative. CDR3: CASSQDNAGGSYEQYF. The CDR3 nucleotides read TGTGCCAGCAGCCAAGATAACGCAGGGGGTTCCTACGAGCAGTACTTC.